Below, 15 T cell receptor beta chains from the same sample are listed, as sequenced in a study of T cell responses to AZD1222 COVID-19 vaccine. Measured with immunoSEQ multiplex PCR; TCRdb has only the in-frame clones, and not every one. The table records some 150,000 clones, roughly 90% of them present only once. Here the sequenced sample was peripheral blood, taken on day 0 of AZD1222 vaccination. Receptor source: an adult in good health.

CDR3 in amino acids: CASSPTGGTEAFF. In DNA, the CDR3 is TGTGCCAGCTCACCGACAGGTGGGACTGAAGCTTTCTTT. This sequence joins TRBV18 and TRBJ1-1; D is perhaps TRBD1 (6 bases). Trimming cost V 3 bases and J 5 bases, with 10 bases left between them. The CDR3 consists of 13 residues. Per the germline V gene, CDR1 is KGHSH and CDR2 is LQKENI.

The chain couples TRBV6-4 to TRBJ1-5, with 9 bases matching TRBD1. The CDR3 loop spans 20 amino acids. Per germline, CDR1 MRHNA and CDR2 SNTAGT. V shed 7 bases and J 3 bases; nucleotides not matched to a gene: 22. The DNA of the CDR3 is TGTGCCAGCATCAACGCCCTTGAGTACCGACAGGGGGTTGACAATCAGCCCCAGCATTTT. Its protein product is CASINALEYRQGVDNQPQHF.

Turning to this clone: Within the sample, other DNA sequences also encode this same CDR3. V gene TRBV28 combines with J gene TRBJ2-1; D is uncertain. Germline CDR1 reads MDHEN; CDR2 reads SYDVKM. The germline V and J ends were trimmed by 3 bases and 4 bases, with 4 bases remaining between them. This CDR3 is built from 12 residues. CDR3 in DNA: TGTGCCAGCAGTTTGCTTTACAATGAGCAGTTCTTC. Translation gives CASSLLYNEQFF.

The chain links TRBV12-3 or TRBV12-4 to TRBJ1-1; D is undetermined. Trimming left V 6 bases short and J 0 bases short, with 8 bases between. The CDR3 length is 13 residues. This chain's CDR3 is CASSRLLNTEAFF. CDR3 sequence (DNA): TGTGCCAGCAGCCGGCTACTGAACACTGAAGCTTTCTTT.

The CDR3 coding sequence is TGCGCCAGCAGGGGGGGAGCAGGTAATCAGCCCCAGCATTTT. Protein: CASRGGAGNQPQHF. The chain recombines TRBV5-1 with TRBJ1-5, with a tentative D call TRBD1 (5 bases). CDR3 length: 14 amino acids. Trimming cost V 5 bases and J 4 bases, with 13 bases left between them. Germline assignment: CDR1 SGHRS and CDR2 YFSETQ. The whole variable domain, remainder taken from reference TRBV5-1 and TRBJ1-5, is KAGVTQTPRYLIKTRGQQVTLSCSPISGHRSVSWYQQTPGQGLQFLFEYFSETQRNKGNFPGRFSGRQFSNSRSEMNVSTLELGDSALYLCASRGGAGNQPQHFGDGTRLSIL.

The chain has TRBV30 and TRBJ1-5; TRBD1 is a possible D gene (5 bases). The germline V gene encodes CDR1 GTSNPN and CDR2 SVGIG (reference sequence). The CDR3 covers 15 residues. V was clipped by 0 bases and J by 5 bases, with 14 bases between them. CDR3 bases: TGTGCCTGGAGTGTGGGACTAACCGCCGATCAGCCCCAGCATTTT. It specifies CAWSVGLTADQPQHF.

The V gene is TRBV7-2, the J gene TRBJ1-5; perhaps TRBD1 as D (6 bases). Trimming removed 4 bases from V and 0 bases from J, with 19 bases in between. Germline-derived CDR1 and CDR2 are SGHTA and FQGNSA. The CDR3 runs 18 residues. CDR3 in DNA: TGTGCCAGCAGCTCCTTACCCGGACAGACTAATAGCAATCAGCCCCAGCATTTT. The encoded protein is CASSSLPGQTNSNQPQHF.

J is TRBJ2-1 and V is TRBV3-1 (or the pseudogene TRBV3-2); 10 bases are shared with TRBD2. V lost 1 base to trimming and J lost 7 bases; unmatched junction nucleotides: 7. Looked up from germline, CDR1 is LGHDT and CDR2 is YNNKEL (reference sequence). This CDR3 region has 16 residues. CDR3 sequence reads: CASSQGLLAGLNEQFF. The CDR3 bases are TGTGCCAGCAGCCAAGGACTACTAGCGGGGCTAAATGAGCAGTTCTTC.

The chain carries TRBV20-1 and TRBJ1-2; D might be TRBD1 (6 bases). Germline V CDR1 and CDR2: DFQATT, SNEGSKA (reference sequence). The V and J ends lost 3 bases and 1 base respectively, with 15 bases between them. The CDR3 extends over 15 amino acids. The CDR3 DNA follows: TGCAGTGCTAGTGCGGGGGCGCGGAGTAACTATGGCTACACCTTC. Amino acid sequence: CSASAGARSNYGYTF.

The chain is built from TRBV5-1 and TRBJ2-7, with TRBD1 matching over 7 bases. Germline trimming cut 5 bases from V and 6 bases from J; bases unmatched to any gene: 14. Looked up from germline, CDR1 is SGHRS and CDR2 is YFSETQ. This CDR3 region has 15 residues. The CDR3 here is CASSPTGAAWGEQYF. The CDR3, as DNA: TGCGCCAGCAGTCCTACAGGGGCCGCGTGGGGCGAGCAGTACTTC.

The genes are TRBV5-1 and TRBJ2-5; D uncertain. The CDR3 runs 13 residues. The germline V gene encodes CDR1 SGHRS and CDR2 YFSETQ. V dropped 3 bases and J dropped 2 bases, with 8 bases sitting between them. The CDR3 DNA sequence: TGCGCCAGCAGCTCCACCGTACAAGAGACCCAGTACTTC. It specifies CASSSTVQETQYF.

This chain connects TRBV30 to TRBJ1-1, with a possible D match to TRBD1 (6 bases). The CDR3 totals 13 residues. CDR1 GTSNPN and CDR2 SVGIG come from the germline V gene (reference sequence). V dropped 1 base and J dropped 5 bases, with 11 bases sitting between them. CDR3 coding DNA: TGTGCCTGGAGTGCAACAGGGTGGACTGAAGCTTTCTTT. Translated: CAWSATGWTEAFF.

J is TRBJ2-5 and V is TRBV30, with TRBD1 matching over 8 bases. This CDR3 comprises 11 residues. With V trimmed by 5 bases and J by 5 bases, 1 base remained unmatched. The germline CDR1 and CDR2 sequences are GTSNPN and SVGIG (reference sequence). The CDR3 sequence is CAWGTGETQYF. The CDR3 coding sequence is TGTGCCTGGGGGACAGGTGAGACCCAGTACTTC.

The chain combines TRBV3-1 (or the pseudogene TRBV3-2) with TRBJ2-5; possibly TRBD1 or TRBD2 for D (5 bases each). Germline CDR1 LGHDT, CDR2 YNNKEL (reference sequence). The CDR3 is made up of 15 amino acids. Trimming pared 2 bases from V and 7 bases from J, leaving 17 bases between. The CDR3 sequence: CASSQSRGHSTTQYF. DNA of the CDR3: TGTGCCAGCAGCCAATCTCGGGGCCATTCAACGACCCAGTACTTC.

The CDR3 here is CASSEPRGRSDTQYF. Written as DNA, the CDR3 is TGTGCCAGCAGTGAACCCAGGGGGAGGTCAGATACGCAGTATTTT. The chain couples TRBV2 to TRBJ2-3; the D gene is possibly TRBD1 (7 bases). CDR3 length: 15 amino acids. From germline, CDR1 is SNHLY and CDR2 FYNNEI. Trimming cost V 2 bases and J 4 bases, with 13 bases left between them.